What follows are 7 T cell receptor beta chains derived from one specimen sequenced in a study of CD8+ T cells in alopecia areata. Extracted RNA was reverse transcribed into cDNA, the sequencing template. Assay: immunoSEQ multiplex PCR; the TCRdb copy retains only in-frame clones and omits some. Among 130,000 to 150,000 clones, approximately 51% were seen once, and the ten largest hold 0.95% to 1%. The sequencing here drew on CD4+ T cells sorted from blood, taken at week 0. The source of these receptors is a human donor with alopecia areata.

The V gene is TRBV5-4, the J gene TRBJ1-2, with TRBD1 identical over 9 bases. This CDR3 is built from 15 residues. Looked up from germline, CDR1 is SGHNT and CDR2 is YYREEE (reference sequence). Unmatched junction bases numbered 6, after V lost 2 bases and J lost 4 bases. CDR3 protein: CASSLSGTGIYGYTF. CDR3 in DNA: TGTGCCAGCAGCTTATCCGGGACAGGGATCTATGGCTACACCTTC.

CDR3 protein: CASTHSGNQETQYF. DNA of the CDR3: TGCGCCAGCACTCACTCGGGGAACCAAGAGACCCAGTACTTC. V gene TRBV5-1 combines with J gene TRBJ2-5; a weak D match, TRBD2 (5 bases). V shed 6 bases and J shed 0 bases, with 12 bases lying between them. Germline V CDR1 and CDR2: SGHRS, YFSETQ. This CDR3 is built from 14 residues.

This clone was found a few times. This chain uses TRBV11-3 with TRBJ2-3; a weak D match, TRBD1 (5 bases). CDR1 is SGHNT and CDR2 is YENEEA in the germline V gene. V was cut by 1 base and J by 9 bases, with 11 bases left in between. CDR3 length equals 13 residues. CDR3 region: CASSLAQGQTQYF. The CDR3 DNA follows: TGTGCCAGCAGCTTAGCGCAGGGCCAGACGCAGTATTTT.

The chain carries TRBV29-1 and TRBJ2-2, with TRBD1 matching 10 bases. Germline CDR1 reads SQVTM; CDR2 reads ANQGSEA. J was trimmed by 3 bases and V by 7 bases; bases with no gene match: 11. The CDR3 has 16 amino acids. The CDR3 sequence is CSADAGQGWDTGELFF. The CDR3 region has the DNA TGCAGCGCCGACGCGGGACAGGGGTGGGACACCGGGGAGCTGTTTTTT.

The chain recombines TRBV7-9 with TRBJ1-1; D is unclear. This CDR3 comprises 13 residues. Between the trimmed V and J ends, which lost 2 bases and 4 bases, there was a span of 8 bases. Germline assignment: CDR1 SEHNR and CDR2 FQNEAQ (reference sequence). CDR3 protein: CASSLLPPTEAFF. CDR3 coding DNA: TGTGCCAGCAGCTTACTGCCGCCCACTGAAGCTTTCTTT.

V is TRBV7-2 and J is TRBJ2-1, with D perhaps matching TRBD1 (5 bases). This CDR3 has 14 amino acids. The V and J ends lost 0 bases and 5 bases respectively, with 8 bases between them. The germline V gene encodes CDR1 SGHTA and CDR2 FQGNSA. As DNA, the CDR3 is TGTGCCAGCAGCTTAGCTACCAGGGACAATGAGCAGTTCTTC. Residues: CASSLATRDNEQFF.

This rearrangement joins TRBV29-1 to TRBJ1-2, with D possibly being TRBD1 (6 bases). The CDR3 contains 13 residues. Germline CDR1 SQVTM, CDR2 ANQGSEA. V was cut by 2 bases and J by 2 bases, with 9 bases left in between. The DNA for the CDR3 is TGCAGCGTTGAAAGGACAGTAAACTATGGCTACACCTTC. Its protein product is CSVERTVNYGYTF. The complete variable domain, with remaining parts taken from reference TRBV29-1 and TRBJ1-2, reads SAVISQKPSRDICQRGTSLTIQCQVDSQVTMMFWYRQQPGQSLTLIATANQGSEATYESGFVIDKFPISRPNLTFSTLTVSNMSPEDSSIYLCSVERTVNYGYTFGSGTRLTVV.